This record covers a single T cell receptor beta chain. What it binds is not known. The data stem from a study of beta chain features in type 1 diabetes. Study observations and caveats: Shortening that was moderate but significant affected the TCRB CDR3s of Type 1 diabetes patients in all four CD4+ subsets.

Each of the CD4+ naive, central memory, regulatory and stem cell-like memory populations was sorted via CD45RO/CCR7/CD25/CD127/CD95/CD27. The study reverse transcribed the entire isolated RNA, so it sequenced expressed TCRB transcripts. Sequencing was performed with immunoSEQ multiplex PCR; in TCRdb, only in-frame clones are kept and a portion is missing. The table includes more than 300,000 clones, 9.6% detected once. Germline V CDR1 and CDR2: KGHSH, LQKENI. Trimming removed 6 bases from V and 0 bases from J; junction bases left unmatched: 4. The CDR3 has 15 residues. The genes are TRBV18 and TRBJ2-3, with 9 positions matching TRBD1. This clonotype was obtained from a man aged 25 to 45 with type 1 diabetes. The source material was central memory CD4+ T cells from blood. This CDR3 is CASSNRGQSTDTQYF. In DNA, the CDR3 is TGTGCCAGCTCCAACAGGGGGCAGAGCACAGATACGCAGTATTTT.